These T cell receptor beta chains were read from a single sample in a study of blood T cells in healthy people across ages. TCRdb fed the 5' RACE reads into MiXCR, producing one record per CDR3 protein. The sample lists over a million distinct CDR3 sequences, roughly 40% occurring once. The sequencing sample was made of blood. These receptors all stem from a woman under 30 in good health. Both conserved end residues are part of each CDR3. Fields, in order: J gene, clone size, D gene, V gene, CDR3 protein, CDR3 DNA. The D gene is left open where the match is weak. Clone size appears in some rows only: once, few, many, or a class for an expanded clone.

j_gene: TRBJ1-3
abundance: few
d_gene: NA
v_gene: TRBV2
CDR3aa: CASSEPEGGNTIYF
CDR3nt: TGTGCCAGCAGTGAACCAGAGGGAGGAAACACCATATATTTT

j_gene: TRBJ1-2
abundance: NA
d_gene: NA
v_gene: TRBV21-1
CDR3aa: CASSTTEGGSHYGYTF
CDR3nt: TGTGCCAGCAGCACCACAGAGGGCGGATCCCACTATGGCTACACCTTC

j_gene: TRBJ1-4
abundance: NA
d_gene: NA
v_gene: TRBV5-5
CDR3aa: CASSFGFRDNEKLFF
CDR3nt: TGTGCCAGCAGCTTCGGTTTTCGGGATAATGAAAAACTGTTTTTT

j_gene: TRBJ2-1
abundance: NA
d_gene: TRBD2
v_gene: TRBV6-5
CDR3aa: CASSYRGLAGAQFF
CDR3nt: TGTGCCAGCAGTTACAGGGGACTAGCGGGGGCCCAGTTCTTC

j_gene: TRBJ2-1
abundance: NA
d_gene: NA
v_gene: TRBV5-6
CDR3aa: CASSLHLNEQFF
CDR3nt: TGTGCCAGCAGCTTGCACCTCAATGAGCAGTTCTTC

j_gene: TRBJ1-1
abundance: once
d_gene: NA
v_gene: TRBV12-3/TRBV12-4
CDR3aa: CASSLQGGSTEAFF
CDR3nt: TGTGCCAGCAGTCTACAGGGTGGATCCACTGAAGCTTTCTTT

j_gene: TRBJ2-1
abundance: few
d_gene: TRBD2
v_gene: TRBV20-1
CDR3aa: CSARDREGMNEQFF
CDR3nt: TGCAGTGCTAGAGATAGGGAGGGTATGAATGAGCAGTTCTTC

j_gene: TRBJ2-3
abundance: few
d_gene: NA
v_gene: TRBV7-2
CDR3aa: CASSQVGSLGHTQYF
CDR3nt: TGTGCCAGCAGCCAAGTGGGGTCGCTTGGTCATACGCAGTATTTT

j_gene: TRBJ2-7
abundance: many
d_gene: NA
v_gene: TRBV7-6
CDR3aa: CASSLGFNRDAVYEQYF
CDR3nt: TGTGCCAGCAGCTTAGGGTTTAACAGGGACGCCGTCTACGAGCAGTACTTC

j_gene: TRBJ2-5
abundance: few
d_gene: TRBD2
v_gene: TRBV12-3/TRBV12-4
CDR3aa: CASSLLAGGPVETQYF
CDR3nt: TGTGCCAGCAGCCTACTAGCGGGGGGTCCTGTGGAGACCCAGTACTTC

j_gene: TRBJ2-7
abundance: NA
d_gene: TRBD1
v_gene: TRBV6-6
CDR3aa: CASVDLDRGAFEQYF
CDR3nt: TGTGCCAGCGTCGATCTGGACAGGGGAGCTTTCGAGCAGTACTTC

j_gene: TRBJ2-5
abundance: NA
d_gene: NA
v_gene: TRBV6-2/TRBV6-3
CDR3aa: CASRTGLLDEQYF
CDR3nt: TGTGCCAGCAGAACGGGCCTCCTCGATGAGCAGTACTTC

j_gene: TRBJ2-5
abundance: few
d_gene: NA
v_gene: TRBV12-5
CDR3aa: CASAPNGGLQETQYF
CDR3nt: TGTGCTAGTGCCCCCAACGGGGGCCTCCAAGAGACCCAGTACTTC

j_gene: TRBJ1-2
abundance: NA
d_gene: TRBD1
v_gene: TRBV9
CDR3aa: CASSGSGTGKLLGSNYGYTF
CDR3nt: TGTGCCAGCAGCGGCTCCGGGACAGGGAAATTGCTTGGGTCCAACTATGGCTACACCTTC

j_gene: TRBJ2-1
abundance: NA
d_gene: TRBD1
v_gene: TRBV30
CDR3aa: CAWGQGTYNEQFF
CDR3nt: TGTGCCTGGGGACAGGGCACCTACAATGAGCAGTTCTTC

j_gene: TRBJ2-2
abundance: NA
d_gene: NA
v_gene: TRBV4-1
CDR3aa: CASSQEGLPGELFF
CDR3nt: TGCGCCAGCAGCCAAGAAGGCCTCCCGGGGGAGCTGTTTTTT

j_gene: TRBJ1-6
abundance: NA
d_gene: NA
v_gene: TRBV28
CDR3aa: CASSDMTGAYSPLHF
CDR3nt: TGTGCCAGCAGTGACATGACAGGAGCCTATTCACCCCTCCACTTT

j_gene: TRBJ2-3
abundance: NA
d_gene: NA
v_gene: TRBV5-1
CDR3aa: CASSSGRTMTDTQYF
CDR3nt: TGCGCCAGCAGCTCGGGACGTACGATGACAGATACGCAGTATTTT

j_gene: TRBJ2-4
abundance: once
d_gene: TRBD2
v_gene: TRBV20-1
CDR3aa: CSYKGLAGSGEQYF
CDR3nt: TGCAGTTATAAGGGACTAGCGGGAAGCGGTGAGCAGTACTTC

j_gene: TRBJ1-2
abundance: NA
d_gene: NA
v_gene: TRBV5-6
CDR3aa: CASSLSGRYYGYTF
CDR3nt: TGTGCCAGCAGCTTGTCGGGACGGTACTATGGCTACACCTTC

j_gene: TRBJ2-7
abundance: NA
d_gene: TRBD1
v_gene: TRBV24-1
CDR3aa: CATSDFSTGSGVGEQYF
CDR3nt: TGTGCCACCAGTGATTTTTCGACAGGGAGCGGTGTCGGGGAGCAGTACTTC

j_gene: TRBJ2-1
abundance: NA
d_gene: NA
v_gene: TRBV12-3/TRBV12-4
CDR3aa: CASSFNGGLYDEQFF
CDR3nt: TGTGCCAGCAGTTTTAACGGGGGGCTATACGATGAGCAGTTCTTC

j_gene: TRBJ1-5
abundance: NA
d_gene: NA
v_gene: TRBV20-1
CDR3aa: CSATQQGNQPQHF
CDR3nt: TGCAGTGCTACTCAACAGGGAAATCAGCCCCAGCATTTT

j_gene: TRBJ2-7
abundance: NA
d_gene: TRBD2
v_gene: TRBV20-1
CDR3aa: CSASLGLAGYEQYF
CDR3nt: TGCAGTGCTAGTCTGGGACTAGCGGGATACGAGCAGTACTTC

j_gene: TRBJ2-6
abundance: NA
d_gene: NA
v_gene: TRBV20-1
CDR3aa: CSARGTEGSGANVLTF
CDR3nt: TGCAGTGCTAGAGGGACAGAGGGCTCTGGGGCCAACGTCCTGACTTTC

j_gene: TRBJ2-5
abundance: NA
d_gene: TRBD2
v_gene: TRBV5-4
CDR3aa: CASSPTPLAALPETQYF
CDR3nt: TGTGCCAGCAGCCCGACGCCACTAGCGGCGCTCCCGGAGACCCAGTACTTC

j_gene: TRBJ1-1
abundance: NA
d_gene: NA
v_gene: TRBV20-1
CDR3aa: CSARPLGGGTEAFF
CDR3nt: TGCAGTGCTAGGCCCCTGGGGGGGGGCACTGAAGCTTTCTTT

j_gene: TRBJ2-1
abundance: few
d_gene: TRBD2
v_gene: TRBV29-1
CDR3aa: CSVVGGSYNEQFF
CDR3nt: TGCAGCGTTGTGGGGGGGTCCTACAATGAGCAGTTCTTC

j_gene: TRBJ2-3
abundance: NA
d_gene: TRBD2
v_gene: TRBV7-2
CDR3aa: CASSLEGRELVSADTQYF
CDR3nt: TGTGCCAGCAGCTTAGAAGGGCGGGAGTTAGTCAGCGCAGATACGCAGTATTTT

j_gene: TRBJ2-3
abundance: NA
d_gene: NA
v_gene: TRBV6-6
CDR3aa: CASIPVGGTDTQYF
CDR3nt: TGTGCCAGCATCCCCGTGGGCGGGACAGATACGCAGTATTTT

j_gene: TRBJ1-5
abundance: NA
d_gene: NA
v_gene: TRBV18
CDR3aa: CASSSANSNQPQHF
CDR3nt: TGTGCCAGCTCATCAGCTAATAGCAATCAGCCCCAGCATTTT

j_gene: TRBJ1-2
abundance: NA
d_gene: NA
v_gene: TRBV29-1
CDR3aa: CSVVLQNYGYTF
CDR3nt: TGCAGCGTTGTCCTCCAGAACTATGGCTACACCTTC

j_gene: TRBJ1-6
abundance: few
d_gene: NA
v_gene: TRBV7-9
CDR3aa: CASSLAGHVRGSPLHF
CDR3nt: TGTGCCAGCAGCTTAGCCGGACACGTACGGGGTTCACCCCTCCACTTT

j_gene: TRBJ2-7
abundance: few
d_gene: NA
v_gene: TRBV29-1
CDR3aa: CSVGPQAGEQYF
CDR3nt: TGCAGCGTCGGCCCCCAAGCGGGCGAGCAGTACTTC

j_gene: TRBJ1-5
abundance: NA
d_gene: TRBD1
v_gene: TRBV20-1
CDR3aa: CSARGTGDQPQHF
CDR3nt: TGCAGTGCTAGAGGGACAGGGGATCAGCCCCAGCATTTT

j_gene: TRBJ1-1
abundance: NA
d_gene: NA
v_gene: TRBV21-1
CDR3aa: CASAPRPGPRSTEAFF
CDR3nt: TGTGCCAGCGCCCCCCGCCCAGGGCCGAGGAGCACTGAAGCTTTCTTT

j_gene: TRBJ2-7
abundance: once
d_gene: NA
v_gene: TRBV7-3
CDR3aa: CASSLSPATSYEQYF
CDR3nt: TGTGCCAGCAGCTTAAGCCCAGCTACATCCTACGAGCAGTACTTC

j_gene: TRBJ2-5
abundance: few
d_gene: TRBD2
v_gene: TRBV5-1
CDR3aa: CASSLGKTSAQETQYF
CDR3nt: TGCGCCAGCAGCTTGGGGAAAACTAGCGCACAAGAGACCCAGTACTTC

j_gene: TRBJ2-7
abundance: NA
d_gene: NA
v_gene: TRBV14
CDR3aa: CASSQDRVRALHEQYF
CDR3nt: TGTGCCAGCAGCCAAGATCGGGTCAGGGCCCTCCACGAGCAGTACTTC

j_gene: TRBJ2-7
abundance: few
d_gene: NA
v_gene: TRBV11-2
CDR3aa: CASSLVDLAYEQYF
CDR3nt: TGTGCCAGCAGCTTAGTTGACCTAGCCTACGAGCAGTACTTC

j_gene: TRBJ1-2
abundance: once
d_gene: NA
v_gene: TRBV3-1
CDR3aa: CASFAGSTLGGYTF
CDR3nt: TGTGCCAGCTTCGCCGGCAGCACTCTGGGAGGCTACACCTTC

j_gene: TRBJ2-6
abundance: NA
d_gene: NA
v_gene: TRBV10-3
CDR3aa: CAISGWQGLRSSGPNVLTF
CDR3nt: TGTGCCATCAGTGGTTGGCAAGGACTGCGGAGCTCTGGGCCCAACGTCCTGACTTTC

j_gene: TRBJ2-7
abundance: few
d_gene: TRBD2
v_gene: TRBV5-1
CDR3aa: CASSLSGLETYEQYF
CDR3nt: TGCGCCAGCAGCCTCTCTGGACTAGAAACCTACGAGCAGTACTTC

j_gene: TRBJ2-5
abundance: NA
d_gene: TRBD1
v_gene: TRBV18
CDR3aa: CASSPWGQGDQETQYF
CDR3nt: TGTGCCAGCTCACCTTGGGGACAGGGGGACCAAGAGACCCAGTACTTC

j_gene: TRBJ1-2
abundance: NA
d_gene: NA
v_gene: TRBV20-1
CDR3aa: CSARDLGYTF
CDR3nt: TGCAGTGCAAGGGACTTAGGCTACACCTTC

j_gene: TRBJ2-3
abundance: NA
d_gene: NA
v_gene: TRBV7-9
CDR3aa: CASSLARDTLLSTDTQYF
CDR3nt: TGTGCCAGCAGCTTAGCCCGGGACACCCTCCTTTCCACAGATACGCAGTATTTT